This T cell receptor (beta chain) was captured in a study of regulatory T cells in long-lasting Graves disease. A few counts support this clonotype. Relying on iRepertoire HTBI primers and Arm-PCR of CDR3 regions, the team built TCR beta libraries. Per the original methods: Across the samples, identification revealed approximately 66 TRBV and around 13 TRBJ segments. TCRdb re-called the multiplex PCR reads through MiXCR, storing one row per CDR3 protein. The V and J calls, along with clone size, are taken from TCRdb and not from the paper's own processing. Of roughly 500,000 distinct CDR3 sequences in the sample, about 13% were seen once. Noted time point: newly diagnosed GD, antithyroid drugs for less than 3 months. The TCR library used RNA extracted from PBMCs. The germline V gene encodes CDR1 SGHTA and CDR2 FQGNSA. This CDR3 is 14 amino acids long. The germline V and J ends were trimmed by 5 bases and 3 bases, with 14 bases remaining between them.

This sample was also put to use in a study of T cells in Graves' hyperthyroidism and ophthalmopathy. Per that study: The TCR CDR3 first-round RT-PCR relied on the HTBI primer set. The blood repertoire included most of the expanded thyroid clonotypes above 0.001. By a 13 V-J model, ophthalmopathy was set apart from stable hyperthyroidism.

The chain combines TRBV7-2 with TRBJ2-7; D may match TRBD1 or TRBD2 (6 bases each). The starting material was peripheral blood mononuclear cells (PBMCs), obtained at new diagnosis, from a patient treated with antithyroid drugs. The receptor was isolated from a man aged 25-45 years with Graves disease. The CDR3 is CASSEHKGGYEQYF. For the CDR3, the DNA is TGTGCCAGCAGCGAACATAAGGGGGGCTACGAGCAGTACTTC.